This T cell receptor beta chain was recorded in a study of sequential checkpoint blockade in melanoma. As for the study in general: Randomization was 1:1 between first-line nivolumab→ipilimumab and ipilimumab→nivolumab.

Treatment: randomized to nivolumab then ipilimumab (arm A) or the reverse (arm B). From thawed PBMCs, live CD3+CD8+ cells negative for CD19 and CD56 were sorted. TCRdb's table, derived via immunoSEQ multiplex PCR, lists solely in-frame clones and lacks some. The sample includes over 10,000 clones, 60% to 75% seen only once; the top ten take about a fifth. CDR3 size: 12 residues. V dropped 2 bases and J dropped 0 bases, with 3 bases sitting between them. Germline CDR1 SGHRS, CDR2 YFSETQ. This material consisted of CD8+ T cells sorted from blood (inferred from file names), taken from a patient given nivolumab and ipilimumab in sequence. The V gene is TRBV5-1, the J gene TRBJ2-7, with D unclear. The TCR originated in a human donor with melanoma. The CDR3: CASSFNSYEQYF. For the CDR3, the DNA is TGCGCCAGCAGCTTCAACTCCTACGAGCAGTACTTC.